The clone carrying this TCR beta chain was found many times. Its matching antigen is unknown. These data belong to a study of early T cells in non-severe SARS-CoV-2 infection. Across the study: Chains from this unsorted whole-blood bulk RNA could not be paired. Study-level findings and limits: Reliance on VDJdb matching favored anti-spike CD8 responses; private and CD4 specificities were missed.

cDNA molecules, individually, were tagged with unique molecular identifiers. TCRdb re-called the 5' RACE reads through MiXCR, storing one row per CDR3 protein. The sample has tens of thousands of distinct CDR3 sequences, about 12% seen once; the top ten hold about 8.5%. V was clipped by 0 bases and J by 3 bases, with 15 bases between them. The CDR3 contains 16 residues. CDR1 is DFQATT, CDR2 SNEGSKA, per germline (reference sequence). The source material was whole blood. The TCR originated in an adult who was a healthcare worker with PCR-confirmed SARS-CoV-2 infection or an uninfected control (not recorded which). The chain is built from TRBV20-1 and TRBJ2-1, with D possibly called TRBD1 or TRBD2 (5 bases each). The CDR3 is CSARDAGGAGYNEQFF. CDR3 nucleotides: TGCAGTGCTAGAGATGCTGGGGGTGCGGGCTACAATGAGCAGTTCTTC.